Listed here is a single T cell receptor beta chain. This CDR3 comprises 16 residues. Germline-derived CDR1 and CDR2 are SGDLS and YYNGEE. The ends lost 3 bases at V and 2 bases at J; junction bases unmatched: 10. Per the study methods: Reference gene primer amplification yielded estimated nucleated cell counts. Using immunoSEQ multiplex PCR, the repertoire was profiled, and TCRdb retains in-frame clones only, with some absent. V, J and clone size are taken as reported in that table, and D and trimming were inferred from the DNA itself. The sample records approximately 85,000 clones, 75% to 85% being singletons. The entry originates in a study of blood T cell repertoires in COVID-19. Study context: Researchers got acute and convalescent COVID-19 samples from the United States, Italy and Spain. PBMCs, B-cell-depleted T cells, or T cells provided the cDNA or gDNA that made up the material.

The rearrangement uses TRBV9 and TRBJ1-2, with TRBD1 matching 7 bases. The origin of this receptor is a human donor in a cohort sampled during active COVID-19. The specimen was peripheral blood. This CDR3 reads CASSAPPDRRNYGYTF. In DNA form, the CDR3 reads TGTGCCAGCAGCGCTCCCCCGGACAGGCGCAACTATGGCTACACCTTC. The whole variable domain, filled in from reference TRBV9 and TRBJ1-2, reads DSGVTQTPKHLITATGQRVTLRCSPRSGDLSVYWYQQSLDQGLQFLIQYYNGEERAKGNILERFSAQQFPDLHSELNLSSLELGDSALYFCASSAPPDRRNYGYTFGSGTRLTVV.